Shown below are 32 T cell receptor beta chains from a single sample sequenced in a study of T cell clonality in common variable immunodeficiency. Assay: immunoSEQ multiplex PCR; the TCRdb copy retains only in-frame clones and omits some. Sampling found approximately 37,000 clones, none seen once. The source material was peripheral blood mononuclear cells. Receptor source: a person between 18 and 70 years old in good health.

This clone was counted ten times or more. The CDR3 end falls 3 residues outside the read, so it is completed with the germline J gene. V and J are TRBV19 and TRBJ2-1; D perhaps matches TRBD1 (6 bases). CDR1 and CDR2 (germline): LNHDA, SQIVND (reference sequence). The germline V and J ends were trimmed by 6 bases and 0 bases, with 12 bases remaining between them. The CDR3 is 15 amino acids. CDR3 DNA, as far as it was read: TGTGCCAGTAGGAAACAGGGTAGCTCCTACAATGAG. Translated, it gives CASRKQGSSYNE. The complete CDR3 sequence is CASRKQGSSYNEQFF.

This clone was seen many times. Read data end 3 residues before the CDR3 end; the end is taken from the germline J gene. The chain links TRBV20-1 to TRBJ1-5, with D possibly TRBD1 on 6 matching bases. This CDR3 has 15 amino acids. V lost 5 bases to trimming and J lost 3 bases, with 17 bases between them. Per germline, CDR1 DFQATT and CDR2 SNEGSKA (reference sequence). CDR3: CSALPGHSLNQPQHF. The covered CDR3 bases are TGCAGTGCTTTACCGGGACACTCCCTCAATCAGCCC.

This clone was detected many times. Read coverage stops 3 residues before the CDR3 terminus; the germline J gene supplies the remainder. The genes are TRBV2 and TRBJ2-4; D unresolved. This CDR3 spans 12 amino acids. CDR1 is SNHLY, CDR2 FYNNEI, per germline. Trimming pared 5 bases from V and 2 bases from J, leaving 4 bases between. Incomplete CDR3 DNA: TGTGCCAGCAGTCCGTCCAAAAACATT. This codes for CASSPSKNI. The entire CDR3 reads CASSPSKNIQYF.

This clone was found many times. The read terminates 3 residues ahead of where the CDR3 ends, so the germline J gene completes it. The chain is built from TRBV7-9 and TRBJ1-1; 7 nucleotides match TRBD1. The CDR3 has 15 amino acids. Trimming cost V 4 bases and J 1 base; bases outside gene matches: 6. The germline V gene encodes CDR1 SEHNR and CDR2 FQNEAQ (reference sequence). This chain's CDR3 is CASSSNRGRNTEAFF. CDR3 DNA, as far as it was read: TGTGCCAGCAGCTCGAACAGGGGAAGGAACACTGAA.

In this sample, this clone turned up many times. The sequence runs out 3 residues before the end of the CDR3; the remainder is reconstructed from the germline J gene. The V call is TRBV6-4, the J call TRBJ1-6; 7 bases fit TRBD1. Germline CDR1 and CDR2: MRHNA and SNTAGT. The V and J ends lost 4 bases and 7 bases, in that order; junction bases with no gene match: 4. This CDR3 contains 14 residues. The CDR3 DNA, read in part, is TGTGCCAGCAGTGCGCAGGGGGGAAATTCACCC. Protein: CASSAQGGNSP. The full CDR3 protein reads CASSAQGGNSPLHF.

This chain's CDR3 is CASSLEQGAHNEQFF. The sequenced CDR3 bases are TGCGCCAGCAGCTTGGAACAGGGGGCCCACAATGAG. V is TRBV5-1 and J is TRBJ2-1, with 9 bases that match TRBD1. The read is 3 residues too short to cover the CDR3 end, so that end is filled in from the germline J gene. The length of the CDR3 is 15 residues. The V segment lost 0 bases and the J segment 5 bases; nucleotides outside the gene matches: 3. Germline V gives CDR1 SGHRS, CDR2 YFSETQ.

This clone was seen at least ten times. The sequenced CDR3 bases are TGCGCCAGCAGCCAAGATCAGAATTCACCC. This sequence encodes CASSQDQNSP. The full CDR3 reads CASSQDQNSPLHF. This chain joins TRBV4-1 and TRBJ1-6; D is unresolved. The read terminates 3 residues ahead of where the CDR3 ends, so the germline J gene completes it. V lost 0 bases and J lost 7, with 4 bases in between. The CDR3 is 13 amino acids. The germline V gene encodes CDR1 MGHRA and CDR2 YSYEKL.

There are many counts of this clone. The read gets to within 3 residues of the CDR3 end, and the germline J gene fills in the rest. The chain carries TRBV29-1 and TRBJ2-7, with 7 bases fitting TRBD1. The CDR3 loop spans 12 amino acids. The V segment lost 5 bases and the J segment 6 bases; nucleotides outside the gene matches: 7. Per germline, CDR1 SQVTM and CDR2 ANQGSEA. The CDR3 loop is CSVPRDSGEQYF. CDR3 DNA, as far as it was read: TGCAGCGTTCCCCGGGACAGTGGCGAG.

There are many counts of this clone. The CDR3 sequence is CASRLSGGGHQPQHF. Partial CDR3 DNA: TGTGCCAGCCGTTTAAGCGGGGGCGGTCATCAGCCC. This rearrangement joins TRBV19 to TRBJ1-5, with D perhaps matching TRBD1 (6 bases). Read sequence stops 3 residues before the CDR3 end, and the germline J gene provides the missing end. Germline CDR1 is LNHDA and CDR2 is SQIVND (reference sequence). V lost 9 bases and J 5 bases, leaving 20 bases between the germline ends. The CDR3 has 15 residues.

In its sample, this clone was seen many times. The read ends 3 residues shy of where the CDR3 ends; the end is completed using the germline J gene. The chain carries TRBV30 and TRBJ1-4; 10 positions match TRBD1. After removal of 2 bases from V and 8 bases from J, the junction contained 5 bases not matched to a gene. This CDR3 contains 14 residues. Germline V gene lookup returns CDR1 GTSNPN and CDR2 SVGIG (reference sequence). The CDR3 protein is CAWSSGTGAEKLFF. The sequenced CDR3 bases are TGTGCCTGGAGTTCCGGGACAGGGGCGGAAAAA.

This clone was recorded at least ten times. The sequence runs out 3 residues before the end of the CDR3; the remainder is reconstructed from the germline J gene. The gene calls are TRBV28 and TRBJ2-1, with 7 bases matching TRBD1. CDR1 is MDHEN, CDR2 SYDVKM, per germline. V lost 6 bases to trimming and J lost 8 bases; unmatched junction nucleotides: 10. This CDR3 spans 14 amino acids. CDR3 DNA, as far as it was read: TGTGCCAGCAGGGCTCCAGTAGGGGGCGATGAG. Amino acid sequence: CASRAPVGGDE. The full CDR3 protein is CASRAPVGGDEQFF.

Worth noting for this clone: The read ends 3 residues before the CDR3 terminus; that terminus is restored from the germline J gene. V is TRBV14 and J is TRBJ2-7; 16 bases agree with TRBD2. In germline, CDR1 is SGHDN, CDR2 FVKESK. The CDR3 runs to 18 residues. V gave up 3 bases and J gave up 0 bases; unmatched junction bases: 5. The DNA read from the CDR3 is TGTGCCAGCAGCCACTCGGGACTAGCGGGAGGGAGCTCCTACGAG. As protein: CASSHSGLAGGSSYE. The complete CDR3 reads CASSHSGLAGGSSYEQYF.

This clone was recorded at least ten times. The missing CDR3 end, 3 residues past where the read stops, is filled in from the germline J gene. The chain recombines TRBV9 with TRBJ1-4; D may be TRBD1 (6 bases). V lost 4 bases and J 7 bases, leaving 17 bases between the germline ends. CDR1 is SGDLS and CDR2 is YYNGEE in the germline V gene. This CDR3 comprises 15 residues. CDR3 loop: CASSLEGLRGEKLFF. The sequenced part of the CDR3 DNA is TGTGCCAGCAGCTTAGAAGGGCTCAGGGGTGAAAAA.

This clone was seen ten or more times. Read coverage stops 3 residues before the CDR3 terminus; the germline J gene supplies the remainder. The chain is built from TRBV20-1 and TRBJ2-3; 9 bases are a match to TRBD2. With 3 bases clipped from V and 0 bases from J, the junction kept 13 bases outside the gene matches. The CDR3 is made up of 18 amino acids. Germline V gene data show CDR1 as DFQATT and CDR2 as SNEGSKA (reference sequence). CDR3 region: CSASRGSSGIYSTDTQYF. CDR3 DNA (partial): TGCAGTGCTAGCCGGGGGTCTAGCGGGATTTATAGCACAGATACG.

This clone was recorded at least ten times. The read halts 3 residues ahead of the CDR3 end, with the missing end drawn from the germline J gene. The chain combines TRBV10-1 with TRBJ2-4; 7 positions agree with TRBD1. Trimming took 3 bases from V and 0 from J; bases not matched to a gene: 14. CDR1 WNHNN and CDR2 SYGVQD come from the germline V gene (reference sequence). This CDR3 is 19 amino acids long. This chain's CDR3 is CASSDRSRDSFLAKNIQYF. Incomplete CDR3 DNA: TGCGCCAGCAGTGACCGTTCCCGGGACAGTTTCCTAGCCAAAAACATT.

This clone has ten or more counts. The read gets to within 3 residues of the CDR3 end, and the germline J gene fills in the rest. This sequence joins TRBV24-1 and TRBJ2-1, with D possibly being TRBD1 (6 bases). The CDR3 extends over 15 amino acids. Germline loops: CDR1 KGHDR, CDR2 SFDVKD. V dropped 4 bases and J dropped 7 bases, with 16 bases sitting between them. The CDR3 here is CATSDPGHPSNEQFF. The sequenced part of the CDR3 DNA is TGTGCCACCAGTGACCCGGGACACCCGTCTAATGAG.

This clone was counted many times. Read coverage stops 3 residues before the CDR3 terminus; the germline J gene supplies the remainder. The V call is TRBV5-1, the J call TRBJ1-1; TRBD1 aligns across 10 bases. CDR1 SGHRS and CDR2 YFSETQ come from the germline V gene. CDR3 length: 13 residues. CDR3: CASSLDRGREAFF. Incomplete CDR3 DNA: TGCGCCAGCAGCTTAGACAGGGGGCGGGAA.

This clone was counted at least ten times. The CDR3 end lies 3 residues beyond the end of the read and is filled in from the germline J gene. The chain combines TRBV2 with TRBJ1-5; 8 nucleotides line up with TRBD1. CDR1 and CDR2 (germline): SNHLY, FYNNEI. Trimming removed 5 bases from V and 0 bases from J; junction bases left unmatched: 3. This CDR3 contains 15 residues. The CDR3 sequence: CASSSTGVSNQPQHF. The sequenced CDR3 bases are TGTGCCAGCAGTTCGACAGGGGTTAGCAATCAGCCC.

This clone was seen repeatedly, ten times or more. The read ends 3 residues early relative to the CDR3; the germline J gene fills the gap. The chain recombines TRBV5-1 with TRBJ2-5; D unresolved. This CDR3 is 14 amino acids long. V shed 0 bases and J shed 1 base, with 7 bases lying between them. Germline V gene sequence: CDR1 SGHRS, CDR2 YFSETQ. CDR3 amino acids: CASSLGSTQETQYF. The CDR3 DNA, read in part, is TGCGCCAGCAGCTTGGGTAGTACCCAAGAGACC.

This clone was seen repeatedly, ten times or more. The CDR3 end lies 3 residues beyond the end of the read and is filled in from the germline J gene. The V gene is TRBV5-1, the J gene TRBJ2-7, with 7 bases aligning to TRBD1. CDR1 SGHRS and CDR2 YFSETQ come from the germline V gene. This CDR3 has 14 residues. V lost 3 bases, J lost 2 bases, and 5 bases stayed unmatched. The covered CDR3 bases are TGCGCCAGCAGCTACTTAACAGGGGCCTACGAG. This gives the protein CASSYLTGAYE. The whole CDR3 sequence reads CASSYLTGAYEQYF.

A note on this clone: Coverage ceases 3 residues before the CDR3 finishes, and the germline J gene fills in the end. The V and J genes are TRBV13 and TRBJ2-3; TRBD2 agrees at 14 bases. The CDR3 is made up of 18 amino acids. Trimming cost V 5 bases and J 5 bases; bases outside gene matches: 12. The germline V gene has CDR1 PRHDT and CDR2 FYEKMQ (reference sequence). CDR3 protein: CASSLFLGTSGSLDTQYF. The sequenced part of the CDR3 DNA is TGTGCCAGCAGCCTCTTCCTCGGGACTAGCGGGAGTTTAGATACG.

This clone was counted many times. The DNA ends 3 residues before the CDR3 does, and the rest of the CDR3 is filled in from the germline J gene. V is TRBV28 and J is TRBJ2-7, with 13 bases aligning to TRBD2. CDR1 and CDR2 (germline): MDHEN, SYDVKM. V shed 1 base and J 4 bases; nucleotides not matched to a gene: 4. The CDR3 has 16 residues. Partial CDR3 DNA: TGTGCCAGCAGTTTATCCGGGACTAGCGGGGAATACGAG. This gives the protein CASSLSGTSGEYE. The whole CDR3 sequence reads CASSLSGTSGEYEQYF.

There are many counts of this clone. The observed sequence ends 3 residues before the CDR3 terminus, with the missing tail filled in from the germline J gene. The V gene is TRBV5-6, the J gene TRBJ2-5, with a weak D call TRBD1 (6 bases). Looked up from germline, CDR1 is SGHDT and CDR2 is YYEEEE. This CDR3 is built from 14 residues. Trimming took off 3 bases at V and 1 base at J, with 10 bases between the two ends. The CDR3 is CASSWGTFQETQYF. CDR3 DNA (partial): TGTGCCAGCAGCTGGGGGACATTCCAAGAGACC.

This clone has at least ten counts. The missing CDR3 end, 3 residues past where the read stops, is filled in from the germline J gene. The genes are TRBV5-5 and TRBJ1-3, with TRBD1 identical over 9 bases. The germline gives CDR1 SGHKS, CDR2 YYEKEE (reference sequence). V trimming: 6 bases; J trimming: 1 base; junction bases outside the gene matches: 5. CDR3 length equals 15 residues. Here the CDR3 reads CASTLDRGSGNTIYF. The part of the CDR3 DNA that was read is TGTGCCAGCACCCTTGACAGGGGGTCTGGAAACACC.

At least ten counts were recorded for this clone. The CDR3 is cut off 3 residues early in the read; its end comes from the germline J gene. The chain joins TRBV7-9 to TRBJ2-7; D may match TRBD1 or TRBD2 (5 bases each). With 1 base removed from V and 3 bases from J, the gap between germline ends came to 10 bases. Per germline, CDR1 SEHNR and CDR2 FQNEAQ (reference sequence). The CDR3 sequence is 14 residues long. The CDR3 DNA, read in part, is TGTGCCAGCAGCTTAGTTTCAGGGAGCTACGAG. Protein sequence: CASSLVSGSYE. The complete CDR3 protein is CASSLVSGSYEQYF.

This clone was detected many times. The CDR3 end is not reached by the read, which stops 3 residues before it; the germline J gene fills it in. The chain has TRBV14 and TRBJ2-7; 13 nucleotides align to TRBD2. There are 18 residues in the CDR3. Germline V gene data show CDR1 as SGHDN and CDR2 as FVKESK. V gave up 2 bases and J gave up 2 bases; unmatched junction bases: 9. CDR3 in amino acids: CASSQSGLAGLPPYEQYF. The CDR3 bases that were read are TGTGCCAGCAGCCAATCGGGACTAGCGGGACTTCCCCCCTACGAG.

This clone was picked up many times. The read terminates 3 residues ahead of where the CDR3 ends, so the germline J gene completes it. V and J are TRBV10-3 and TRBJ2-1; TRBD2 agrees at 11 bases. Germline V lookup: CDR1 ENHRY, CDR2 SYGVKD. The CDR3 is 19 amino acids. J gave up 0 bases and V 8 bases, and 15 bases lay outside the gene matches. This chain's CDR3 is CAIPPPDRSGRDSYNEQFF. Partial CDR3 DNA: TGTGCCATCCCTCCCCCGGATCGTAGCGGGAGGGACTCCTACAATGAG.

Remarks on this clone: Read data end 3 residues before the CDR3 end; the end is taken from the germline J gene. This chain connects TRBV7-8 to TRBJ1-4; 10 bases are a match to TRBD1. The germline CDR1 and CDR2 sequences are SGHVS and FQNEAQ. The CDR3 consists of 16 residues. The sequenced CDR3 bases are TGTGCCAGCAGCCTGAATGGGGACAGGGGTAATTCACCA. Encoded protein: CASSLNGDRGNSP. In full, the CDR3 reads CASSLNGDRGNSPLFF.

This clone was detected many times. The read ends 3 residues shy of where the CDR3 ends; the end is completed using the germline J gene. The V call is TRBV14, the J call TRBJ1-2; D possibly corresponds to TRBD1 (5 bases). Trimming left V 3 bases short and J 1 base short, with 15 bases between. The CDR3 contains 16 residues. Germline V lookup: CDR1 SGHDN, CDR2 FVKESK. The CDR3 protein is CASSQTTGGYNYGYTF. The DNA read from the CDR3 is TGTGCCAGCAGCCAGACAACCGGGGGGTATAACTATGGC.

This clone was counted only a few times. Coverage ceases 3 residues before the CDR3 finishes, and the germline J gene fills in the end. V is TRBV5-6 and J is TRBJ2-3, with D possibly matching TRBD2 (6 bases). The CDR3 runs 14 residues. Germline V gene lookup returns CDR1 SGHDT and CDR2 YYEEEE. The CDR3 sequence is CASSPPTRSGAQYF. Partial CDR3 DNA: TGTGCCAGCAGCCCACCGACCAGGTCGGGGGCG.

At least ten counts were recorded for this clone. The read gets to within 3 residues of the CDR3 end, and the germline J gene fills in the rest. This chain joins TRBV24-1 and TRBJ2-1, with TRBD2 identical over 9 bases. After removal of 1 base from V and 9 bases from J, the junction contained 18 bases not matched to a gene. Germline V gene data show CDR1 as KGHDR and CDR2 as SFDVKD. CDR3 size: 19 residues. The sequenced CDR3 bases are TGTGCCACCAGTGATTTTGACGAGACGGGCGGGAGGGCCCCAAGTGAG. Translating gives CATSDFDETGGRAPSE. The full CDR3 reads CATSDFDETGGRAPSEQFF.

This clone was observed at least ten times. The read terminates 3 residues before the CDR3 end, so the remaining end is supplied by the germline J gene. The chain uses TRBV4-1 and TRBJ2-7; tentatively, D is TRBD2 (6 bases). Germline assignment: CDR1 MGHRA and CDR2 YSYEKL. Between the trimmed V and J ends, which lost 0 bases and 4 bases, there was a span of 13 bases. CDR3 length: 15 amino acids. CDR3 bases read: TGCGCCAGCAGCCAAGATTTAGCGGCCGTTTACGAG. Amino acid sequence: CASSQDLAAVYE. The entire CDR3 sequence reads CASSQDLAAVYEQYF.